This T cell receptor beta chain was sequenced for a study of Graves' ophthalmopathy and Graves' hyperthyroidism. Study-wide points: Also, most clonotypes expanded in the thyroid above 0.001 frequency appeared in blood.

This clonotype was seen at least ten times. Its cognate antigen is unknown. Germline CDR1 and CDR2: MDHEN and SYDVKM. The CDR3 runs 13 residues. V trimming: 6 bases; J trimming: 2 bases; junction bases outside the gene matches: 2. Amplification of the TCR beta CDR3 regions used RNA transcripts (as template). HTBI primers were used in a first-round RT-PCR, which preceded a second-round multiplex PCR. Each CDR3 protein gets one entry after TCRdb re-called the multiplex PCR reads with MiXCR. The sample has hundreds of thousands of distinct CDR3 sequences; 22% are singletons. Hyperthyroidism counted as stable given no ophthalmopathy within 18 months of follow-up. Other autoimmune diseases, uncontrolled infections, pregnancy or lactation led to the exclusion of patients.

The clonotype comes from a woman younger than 35 with stable Graves' hyperthyroidism. Some clones in this sample may be carry-over from other donors' samples. The chain carries TRBV28 and TRBJ2-7, with 9 bases fitting TRBD1. The sequenced sample consisted of peripheral blood. The CDR3 DNA follows: TGTGCCAGCAGCAACAGGGGGCCCTACGAGCAGTACTTC. This codes for CASSNRGPYEQYF.